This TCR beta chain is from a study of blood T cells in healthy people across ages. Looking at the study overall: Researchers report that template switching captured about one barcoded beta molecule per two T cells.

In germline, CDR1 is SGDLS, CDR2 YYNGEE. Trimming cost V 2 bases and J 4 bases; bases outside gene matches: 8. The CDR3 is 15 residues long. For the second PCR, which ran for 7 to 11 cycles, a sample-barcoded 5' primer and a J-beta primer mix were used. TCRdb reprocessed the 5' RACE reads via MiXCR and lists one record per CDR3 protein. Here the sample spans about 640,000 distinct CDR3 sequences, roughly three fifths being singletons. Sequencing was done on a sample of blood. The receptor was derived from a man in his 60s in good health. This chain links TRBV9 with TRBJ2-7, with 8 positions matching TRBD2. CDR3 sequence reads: CASSVRGDGWYEQYF. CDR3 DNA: TGTGCCAGCAGCGTGCGGGGGGACGGATGGTACGAGCAGTACTTC.